Each of the 32 T cell receptor beta chains below was sequenced from the same sample in a study of blood T cell repertoires in COVID-19. Assay: immunoSEQ multiplex PCR; the TCRdb copy retains only in-frame clones and omits some. The data hold some 80,000 clones, with 75% to 90% observed a single time. The sample taken for sequencing was peripheral blood. Receptor source: a human donor in a cohort sampled during active COVID-19.

V gene TRBV6-5 combines with J gene TRBJ2-7; TRBD1 agrees at 10 bases. Trimming took 2 bases from V and 5 from J; bases not matched to a gene: 6. Germline CDR1 MNHEY, CDR2 SVGAGI. The CDR3 spans 15 residues. The CDR3 DNA sequence: TGTGCCAGCAGTTACCCGACAGGGGGCAAAAACGAGCAGTACTTC. Protein product: CASSYPTGGKNEQYF.

The genes are TRBV18 and TRBJ2-2, with 9 nucleotides matching TRBD2. After removal of 1 base from V and 3 bases from J, the junction contained 12 bases not matched to a gene. This CDR3 is 19 amino acids long. In germline, CDR1 is KGHSH, CDR2 LQKENI. The CDR3 loop reads CASSPRASGTNFDTGELFF. The CDR3 region has the DNA TGTGCCAGCTCACCACGGGCTAGCGGGACAAACTTCGACACCGGGGAGCTGTTTTTT. The full variable domain, completed using reference TRBV18 and TRBJ2-2, is NAGVMQNPRHLVRRRGQEARLRCSPMKGHSHVYWYRQLPEEGLKFMVYLQKENIIDESGMPKERFSAEFPKEGPSILRIQQVVRGDSAAYFCASSPRASGTNFDTGELFFGEGSRLTVL.

The chain recombines TRBV5-6 with TRBJ2-5; the match to TRBD1 covers 10 bases. The germline V gene encodes CDR1 SGHDT and CDR2 YYEEEE. V gave up 3 bases and J gave up 1 base; unmatched junction bases: 6. This CDR3 is built from 16 residues. The CDR3 sequence is CASSSGDRGLQETQYF. CDR3 DNA sequence: TGTGCCAGCAGCTCCGGGGACAGGGGCCTCCAAGAGACCCAGTACTTC.

The J gene is TRBJ1-2, the V gene TRBV4-3, with D uncertain. Germline V gene lookup returns CDR1 LGHNA and CDR2 YSLEER. Trimming removed 0 bases at V and 4 bases at J, with 9 bases between. CDR3 size: 14 residues. The CDR3 DNA reads TGCGCCAGCAGCCAAGATAGCGTAAGCTATGGCTACACCTTC. It yields the protein CASSQDSVSYGYTF.

The J gene is TRBJ2-2, the V gene TRBV10-3; D might be TRBD1 (5 bases). Germline V gene lookup returns CDR1 ENHRY and CDR2 SYGVKD. V was trimmed by 3 bases and J by 5 bases, leaving 13 bases between them. This CDR3 spans 15 amino acids. CDR3 sequence (DNA): TGTGCCATCAGTGATAGGGGTGGACGAACCGGGGAGCTGTTTTTT. Its protein product is CAISDRGGRTGELFF.

This clone was recorded only once. The J gene is TRBJ1-2, the V gene TRBV2, with TRBD1 matching over 9 bases. The CDR3 is made up of 17 amino acids. CDR1 is SNHLY and CDR2 is FYNNEI in the germline V gene. V dropped 6 bases and J dropped 1; count of bases not matched to a gene: 12. The CDR3 loop is CASRADRGTGLNYGYTF. DNA of the CDR3: TGTGCCAGCAGGGCAGACAGGGGGACAGGGCTTAACTATGGCTACACCTTC.

The rearrangement joins TRBV3-1 (or the pseudogene TRBV3-2) to TRBJ1-4; D perhaps matches TRBD1 (6 bases). CDR1 and CDR2 (germline): LGHDT, YNNKEL (reference sequence). The V gene lost 6 bases and the J gene lost 2 bases, with 13 bases spanning the gap. The CDR3 loop spans 15 amino acids. This CDR3 reads CASSPDRPTNEKLFF. In nucleotides, the CDR3 is TGTGCCAGCAGTCCCGACAGGCCGACTAATGAAAAACTGTTTTTT.

This clone appeared once. The rearrangement joins TRBV29-1 to TRBJ2-7; D gene ambiguous. The germline gives CDR1 SQVTM, CDR2 ANQGSEA. CDR3 size: 12 residues. Trimming removed 1 base from V and 9 bases from J, with 13 bases in between. CDR3 region: CSVEVGRQGQYF. Written as DNA, the CDR3 is TGCAGCGTTGAAGTCGGCCGACAAGGGCAGTACTTC.

A single count supports this clone. This chain links TRBV12-5 with TRBJ2-3; D unclear. Germline V gives CDR1 LGHNT, CDR2 FRNRAP. This CDR3 has 13 amino acids. Trimming took 6 bases from V and 4 from J, leaving 11 bases between them. CDR3 protein: CASGKVSADTQYF. In DNA, the CDR3 is TGTGCTAGTGGAAAAGTAAGCGCAGATACGCAGTATTTT.

This clone was seen more than once but under ten times. The chain couples TRBV10-2 to TRBJ2-7; 14 positions match TRBD2. The CDR3 extends over 16 amino acids. Germline CDR1 is WSHSY and CDR2 is SAAADI. V shed 7 bases and J 7 bases; nucleotides not matched to a gene: 12. CDR3 coding DNA: TGCGCCAGCACCTTTACCACGGGACTAGCGGGGGTAGAGCAGTACTTC. Protein: CASTFTTGLAGVEQYF.

The chain employs TRBV19 and TRBJ2-5; the match to TRBD2 covers 7 bases. CDR1 is LNHDA, CDR2 SQIVND, per germline (reference sequence). V dropped 2 bases and J dropped 4; count of bases not matched to a gene: 4. The CDR3 contains 14 residues. The CDR3 loop reads CASSISLAAETQYF. In DNA, the CDR3 is TGTGCCAGTAGTATAAGTCTAGCGGCAGAGACCCAGTACTTC.

The chain joins TRBV27 to TRBJ1-5; D call uncertain. The V gene lost 7 bases and the J gene lost 7 bases, with 14 bases spanning the gap. The germline gives CDR1 MNHEY, CDR2 SMNVEV (reference sequence). The CDR3 runs 13 residues. This CDR3 reads CASTEGGGQPQHF. For the CDR3, the DNA is TGTGCCAGCACCGAGGGTGGTGGGCAGCCCCAGCATTTT.

The chain has TRBV19 and TRBJ2-1; TRBD2 might be the D (6 bases). Germline V gene sequence: CDR1 LNHDA, CDR2 SQIVND (reference sequence). The V and J ends lost 6 bases and 2 bases respectively, with 14 bases between them. This CDR3 has 15 amino acids. The CDR3 loop reads CASRRARETYNEQFF. The CDR3 DNA follows: TGTGCCAGTAGACGCGCCCGGGAGACCTACAATGAGCAGTTCTTC.

This chain connects TRBV7-2 to TRBJ2-2; 7 bases align to TRBD1. Germline V gene data show CDR1 as SGHTA and CDR2 as FQGNSA. The CDR3 runs 15 residues. V lost 2 bases to trimming and J lost 4 bases; unmatched junction nucleotides: 4. The CDR3 region has the DNA TGTGCCAGCAGCTTAAACAGGGGTACCACCGGGGAGCTGTTTTTT. Residues: CASSLNRGTTGELFF.

This sequence joins TRBV27 and TRBJ1-6; TRBD1 might be the D (5 bases). Germline-derived CDR1 and CDR2 are MNHEY and SMNVEV (reference sequence). With 3 bases removed from V and 3 bases from J, the gap between germline ends came to 12 bases. The CDR3 is made up of 16 amino acids. The CDR3 coding sequence is TGTGCCAGCAGTTTTCGACAGTACATCTATAATTCACCCCTCCACTTT. As protein: CASSFRQYIYNSPLHF.

V usage is TRBV4-1 and J usage is TRBJ1-4; TRBD1 might be the D (5 bases). Germline values: CDR1 MGHRA, CDR2 YSYEKL. The length of the CDR3 is 15 residues. V was pared by 4 bases and J by 7 bases, with 16 bases between. The CDR3 loop is CASSPLSGKGEKLFF. The CDR3 DNA reads TGCGCCAGCAGCCCCTTATCAGGGAAGGGTGAAAAACTGTTTTTT.

The V call is TRBV5-8, the J call TRBJ2-5, with no clear D. The CDR3 sequence is 13 residues long. CDR1 SGHTS and CDR2 YDEGEE come from the germline V gene. V was clipped by 1 base and J by 2 bases, with 6 bases between them. As DNA, the CDR3 is TGTGCCAGCAGCTTGCATCGGCAAGAGACCCAGTACTTC. Protein product: CASSLHRQETQYF.

This clone was seen only once. This chain uses TRBV9 with TRBJ1-3, with TRBD1 identical over 9 bases. The germline gives CDR1 SGDLS, CDR2 YYNGEE. After removal of 8 bases from V and 2 bases from J, the junction contained 5 bases not matched to a gene. This CDR3 is 14 amino acids long. The CDR3 region is CASTGTGTGNTIYF. The CDR3 DNA is TGTGCCAGTACCGGGACAGGGACTGGAAACACCATATATTTT.

The V gene is TRBV18, the J gene TRBJ1-5, with 7 bases that match TRBD1. Per germline, CDR1 KGHSH and CDR2 LQKENI. V gave up 4 bases and J gave up 7 bases; unmatched junction bases: 10. This CDR3 is 15 amino acids long. DNA of the CDR3: TGTGCCAGCTCACTTGCGACAGGGATCAGCCAGCCCCAGCATTTT. It yields the protein CASSLATGISQPQHF.

The rearrangement joins TRBV6-2 or TRBV6-3 to TRBJ1-2, with D possibly being TRBD1 (5 bases). CDR3 length: 16 amino acids. V lost 4 bases to trimming and J lost 0 bases, with 15 bases between them. Germline V gene data show CDR1 as MNHEY and CDR2 as SVGEGT. The CDR3 DNA reads TGTGCCAGCAGTTCCCTCTTACGGGGGACTAACTATGGCTACACCTTC. It translates to CASSSLLRGTNYGYTF.

The gene calls are TRBV6-1 and TRBJ1-6, with 7 bases identical to TRBD1. CDR1 and CDR2 from the germline V gene are MNHNS and SASEGT. V gave up 3 bases and J gave up 8 bases; unmatched junction bases: 10. The CDR3 is 16 residues long. CDR3 nucleotides: TGTGCCAGCAGTGATAGACAGGGCTCTAGTTATTCACCCCTCCACTTT. This gives the protein CASSDRQGSSYSPLHF.

J is TRBJ1-2 and V is TRBV3-1 (or the pseudogene TRBV3-2); D ambiguous. Trimming shortened V by 4 bases and J by 3 bases, and 15 bases separated the two germline ends. This CDR3 spans 15 amino acids. Germline lookup yields CDR1 LGHDT and CDR2 YNNKEL (reference sequence). CDR3: CASSPPSGSDYGYTF. CDR3 DNA sequence: TGTGCCAGCAGCCCCCCAAGCGGCAGCGACTATGGCTACACCTTC.

This clone was counted once. The chain recombines TRBV28 with TRBJ1-5; a possible D gene is TRBD1 (5 bases). The V end lost 2 bases, the J end lost 7 bases, and 12 bases lay between the germline ends. The CDR3 has 14 amino acids. Germline lookup yields CDR1 MDHEN and CDR2 SYDVKM. CDR3 loop: CASSLDDRSQPQHF. The CDR3 DNA follows: TGTGCCAGCAGTTTAGATGACAGAAGCCAGCCCCAGCATTTT. Based on the CDR3 plus reference TRBV28 and TRBJ1-5, the full variable domain is DVKVTQSSRYLVKRTGEKVFLECVQDMDHENMFWYRQDPGLGLRLIYFSYDVKMKEKGDIPEGYSVSREKKERFSLILESASTNQTSMYLCASSLDDRSQPQHFGDGTRLSIL.

The gene calls are TRBV15 and TRBJ2-7; D not resolved. Germline values: CDR1 LNHNV, CDR2 YYDKDF (reference sequence). Trimming shortened V by 3 bases and J by 3 bases, and 21 bases separated the two germline ends. The CDR3 has 17 residues. This CDR3 reads CATSSNIRPYNFYEQYF. For the CDR3, the DNA is TGTGCCACCAGCAGTAATATCAGGCCCTATAATTTCTACGAGCAGTACTTC. The whole variable domain, remainder taken from reference TRBV15 and TRBJ2-7, is DAMVIQNPRYQVTQFGKPVTLSCSQTLNHNVMYWYQQKSSQAPKLLFHYYDKDFNNEADTPDNFQSRRPNTSFCFLDIRSPGLGDTAMYLCATSSNIRPYNFYEQYFGPGTRLTVT.

The V call is TRBV12-3 or TRBV12-4, the J call TRBJ2-7; a weak D match, TRBD1 (6 bases). V was pared by 3 bases and J by 10 bases, with 16 bases between. The CDR3 is made up of 13 amino acids. DNA for the CDR3: TGTGCCAGCAGTTTTTCCAGGGGTGCCCCTCAGTACTTC. Amino acid sequence: CASSFSRGAPQYF.

This clone has only a few counts. The genes are TRBV28 and TRBJ2-4, with TRBD1 identical over 9 bases. Germline V gene data show CDR1 as MDHEN and CDR2 as SYDVKM. The CDR3 spans 18 residues. Unmatched junction bases numbered 13, after V lost 5 bases and J lost 2 bases. The CDR3 nucleotides read TGTGCCAGCAGTACCGGGACAGGGTTAGAAGAACCCAAAAACATTCAGTACTTC. Protein: CASSTGTGLEEPKNIQYF. The full variable domain, with the rest looked up from reference TRBV28 and TRBJ2-4, is DVKVTQSSRYLVKRTGEKVFLECVQDMDHENMFWYRQDPGLGLRLIYFSYDVKMKEKGDIPEGYSVSREKKERFSLILESASTNQTSMYLCASSTGTGLEEPKNIQYFGAGTRLSVL.

The chain joins TRBV19 to TRBJ1-1; no reliable D call. Germline V gives CDR1 LNHDA, CDR2 SQIVND (reference sequence). The germline V and J ends were trimmed by 2 bases and 7 bases, with 8 bases remaining between them. CDR3 size: 12 residues. CDR3 in amino acids: CASSISGVEAFF. In DNA form, the CDR3 reads TGTGCCAGTAGTATAAGCGGAGTTGAAGCTTTCTTT.

V usage is TRBV28 and J usage is TRBJ1-1; the D is unclear. The CDR3 is 14 residues long. The V and J ends lost 8 bases and 1 base respectively, with 14 bases between them. Germline CDR1 MDHEN, CDR2 SYDVKM. The CDR3 reads CASFLRAANTEAFF. CDR3 nucleotides: TGTGCCAGCTTCCTCCGCGCGGCGAACACTGAAGCTTTCTTT.

The chain employs TRBV18 and TRBJ2-7; maybe TRBD1 (6 bases). In germline, CDR1 is KGHSH, CDR2 LQKENI. This CDR3 spans 14 amino acids. Trimming took 2 bases from V and 1 from J, leaving 9 bases between them. CDR3 residues: CASSPGGRSYEQYF. CDR3 DNA: TGTGCCAGCTCACCAGGGGGCAGGTCCTACGAGCAGTACTTC.

This chain uses TRBV18 with TRBJ2-5, with a possible D match to TRBD2 (5 bases). CDR3 length equals 14 residues. CDR1 and CDR2 (germline): KGHSH, LQKENI. Trimming cost V 0 bases and J 4 bases, with 9 bases left between them. CDR3 coding DNA: TGTGCCAGCTCACCACCGGGAGAGAGAGAGACCCAGTACTTC. Its protein is CASSPPGERETQYF.

V and J are TRBV5-6 and TRBJ2-5, with 8 bases fitting TRBD2. The length of the CDR3 is 18 residues. With V trimmed by 0 bases and J by 5 bases, 15 bases remained unmatched. Looked up from germline, CDR1 is SGHDT and CDR2 is YYEEEE. The CDR3 loop is CASSLEGSSGVRGETQYF. DNA of the CDR3: TGTGCCAGCAGCTTGGAGGGGAGTAGCGGGGTGCGCGGTGAGACCCAGTACTTC.

The chain combines TRBV10-2 with TRBJ2-2, with D maybe TRBD1 (6 bases). The CDR3 is 16 amino acids. CDR1 and CDR2 from the germline V gene are WSHSY and SAAADI. Trimming took 4 bases from V and 2 from J, leaving 14 bases between them. The CDR3 DNA reads as TGCGCCAGCAGTGTTCCTGACAGGACCAACACCGGGGAGCTGTTTTTT. It yields the protein CASSVPDRTNTGELFF.